What follows are 19 T cell receptor beta chains derived from one specimen sequenced in a study of beta chain features in type 1 diabetes. Since all of the isolated RNA was reverse transcribed, expressed TCRB transcripts were what got sequenced. The method was immunoSEQ multiplex PCR; TCRdb's version includes in-frame clones alone and lacks a portion of them. The sample lists 200,000 to 250,000 clones; 27% were seen once. The specimen was central memory CD4+ T cells from blood. These receptor sequences come from a man aged 25 to 40 in good health.

This chain connects TRBV4-1 to TRBJ2-7, with TRBD2 identical over 8 bases. Trimming cost V 2 bases and J 2 bases; bases outside gene matches: 2. This CDR3 is 14 amino acids long. Germline CDR1 is MGHRA and CDR2 is YSYEKL. The chain's CDR3 is CASSQREGTYEQYF. The CDR3 DNA follows: TGCGCCAGCAGCCAACGGGAGGGGACCTACGAGCAGTACTTC.

J is TRBJ2-5 and V is TRBV7-8; D gene unclear. Between the trimmed V and J ends, which lost 2 bases and 3 bases, there was a span of 10 bases. Looked up from germline, CDR1 is SGHVS and CDR2 is FQNEAQ. The length of the CDR3 is 14 residues. The DNA for the CDR3 is TGTGCCAGCAGCTTACAGTGGGGTGAAGAGACCCAGTACTTC. This sequence encodes CASSLQWGEETQYF.

This clone was observed a handful of times. The chain recombines TRBV5-4 with TRBJ2-1, with TRBD2 identical over 10 bases. Germline lookup yields CDR1 SGHNT and CDR2 YYREEE (reference sequence). CDR3 length: 16 residues. The J segment lost 1 base and the V segment lost 5 bases, leaving 6 bases of the junction unmatched. CDR3 in DNA: TGTGCCAGCAGACCCGGACTAGCGGCATCCTACAATGAGCAGTTCTTC. Its protein product is CASRPGLAASYNEQFF.

The chain is built from TRBV10-3 and TRBJ2-7; perhaps TRBD2 as D (5 bases). V shed 10 bases and J shed 1 base, with 11 bases lying between them. The germline CDR1 and CDR2 sequences are ENHRY and SYGVKD. The CDR3 sequence is 12 residues long. As DNA, the CDR3 is TGTGCCACTCACGCGGGTTCCTACGAGCAGTACTTC. This gives the protein CATHAGSYEQYF.

This clone appeared a few times. Given a much more abundant clone one base away, this may be a read error. This rearrangement joins TRBV30 to TRBJ2-5, with TRBD1 as a possible D gene (5 bases). V lost 3 bases and J lost 2, with 16 bases in between. The CDR3 loop spans 15 amino acids. Germline lookup yields CDR1 GTSNPN and CDR2 SVGIG (reference sequence). The CDR3 DNA reads as TGTGCCTGGAGGCCCCTAGGAAAGGGGCAAGAGACCCAGTACTTC. This translates into CAWRPLGKGQETQYF.

This clone turned up a few times. Here the CDR3 DNA reads TGCAGTGCCGGGACTAGCGGGGAGCTGTTTTTT. Its protein is CSAGTSGELFF. V gene TRBV20-1 combines with J gene TRBJ2-2; 8 nucleotides match TRBD2. Germline V lookup: CDR1 DFQATT, CDR2 SNEGSKA (reference sequence). V dropped 6 bases and J dropped 7; count of bases not matched to a gene: 1. This CDR3 contains 11 residues.

The genes are TRBV15 and TRBJ2-1; no clear D gene. The germline V gene has CDR1 LNHNV and CDR2 YYDKDF (reference sequence). V was trimmed by 0 bases and J by 6 bases, leaving 15 bases between them. This CDR3 region has 16 residues. CDR3 sequence reads: CATSRDPGTFANEQFF. CDR3 sequence (DNA): TGTGCCACCAGCAGAGACCCCGGAACCTTCGCCAATGAGCAGTTCTTC.

The table lists this clone with a few counts. The chain is built from TRBV5-1 and TRBJ1-1; weak D call: TRBD1 (5 bases). V shed 4 bases and J shed 0 bases, with 10 bases lying between them. Germline CDR1 reads SGHRS; CDR2 reads YFSETQ. CDR3 length equals 14 residues. The CDR3 loop is CASSTGQMNTEAFF. CDR3 sequence (DNA): TGCGCCAGCAGCACGGGGCAGATGAACACTGAAGCTTTCTTT.

The CDR3 reads CSADRGQETQYF. The DNA of the CDR3 is TGCAGCGCGGACAGGGGGCAAGAGACCCAGTACTTC. The rearrangement joins TRBV29-1 to TRBJ2-5, with 10 positions matching TRBD1. The CDR3 covers 12 residues. CDR1 and CDR2 (germline): SQVTM, ANQGSEA. The V and J ends lost 7 bases and 2 bases, in that order; junction bases with no gene match: 1.

Concerning this clone: A far bigger clonotype differs at one base, so this is likely a read error. V usage is TRBV30 and J usage is TRBJ1-5; D gene unclear. Germline CDR1 reads GTSNPN; CDR2 reads SVGIG (reference sequence). Trimming shortened V by 2 bases and J by 4 bases, and 9 bases separated the two germline ends. CDR3 length: 13 amino acids. CDR3 coding DNA: TGTGCCTGGAGTCAACAGTGTAATCAGCCCCAGCATTTT. Protein: CAWSQQCNQPQHF. The whole variable domain, remainder taken from reference TRBV30 and TRBJ1-5, is SQTIHQWPATLVQPVGSPLSLECTVEGTSNPNLYWYRQAAGRGLQLLFYSVGIGQISSEVPQNLSASRPQDRQFILSSKKLLLSDSGFYLCAWSQQCNQPQHFGDGTRLSIL.

This clone was detected once. The chain couples TRBV2 to TRBJ1-5; D not certain. The CDR3 consists of 14 residues. With 4 bases removed from V and 0 bases from J, the gap between germline ends came to 7 bases. Germline V gene sequence: CDR1 SNHLY, CDR2 FYNNEI. The CDR3 coding sequence is TGTGCCAGCAGTGTTCCGGGTAGCAATCAGCCCCAGCATTTT. Translated: CASSVPGSNQPQHF.

The chain is built from TRBV5-1 and TRBJ2-2, with TRBD1 matching 9 bases. Germline-derived CDR1 and CDR2 are SGHRS and YFSETQ. Trimming removed 4 bases from V and 6 bases from J; junction bases left unmatched: 4. CDR3 length: 14 amino acids. The CDR3 DNA follows: TGCGCCAGCAGCCACGGACAGGGGTCCGGGGAGCTGTTTTTT. This gives the protein CASSHGQGSGELFF. The variable domain in full, with the rest retrieved from reference TRBV5-1 and TRBJ2-2, is KAGVTQTPRYLIKTRGQQVTLSCSPISGHRSVSWYQQTPGQGLQFLFEYFSETQRNKGNFPGRFSGRQFSNSRSEMNVSTLELGDSALYLCASSHGQGSGELFFGEGSRLTVL.

This clone was detected a few times. The chain recombines TRBV4-3 with TRBJ2-1; the D is unclear. Trimming took off 1 base at V and 8 bases at J, with 9 bases between the two ends. This CDR3 spans 13 amino acids. CDR1 is LGHNA, CDR2 YSLEER, per germline. CDR3 sequence: CASSQVQSHEQFF. CDR3 coding DNA: TGCGCCAGCAGCCAAGTTCAAAGCCATGAGCAGTTCTTC.

This clone was picked up a small number of times. V usage is TRBV14 and J usage is TRBJ1-6; no clear D. With 0 bases removed from V and 10 bases from J, the gap between germline ends came to 13 bases. This CDR3 has 15 amino acids. CDR1 is SGHDN and CDR2 is FVKESK in the germline V gene. The CDR3 region has the DNA TGTGCCAGCAGCCAAGAGGAGGTCAGAATGTCACCCCTCCACTTT. Translating gives CASSQEEVRMSPLHF.

The chain recombines TRBV5-1 with TRBJ2-5; D not resolved. Germline CDR1 reads SGHRS; CDR2 reads YFSETQ. The CDR3 is 12 amino acids. V lost 5 bases and J lost 2, with 7 bases in between. The CDR3 spells CASSYRQETQYF. The CDR3 nucleotides read TGCGCCAGCAGTTATCGTCAAGAGACCCAGTACTTC.

V and J are TRBV4-3 and TRBJ2-7, with 7 nucleotides matching TRBD2. V lost 0 bases and J lost 3; bases outside the gene matches: 2. Germline V gives CDR1 LGHNA, CDR2 YSLEER. The CDR3 extends over 14 amino acids. This CDR3 is CASSQDPSGYEQYF. CDR3 coding DNA: TGCGCCAGCAGCCAAGATCCTAGCGGCTACGAGCAGTACTTC.

This chain connects TRBV29-1 to TRBJ2-1, with D maybe TRBD1 (6 bases). The CDR3 runs to 14 residues. The V and J ends lost 6 bases and 2 bases respectively, with 14 bases between them. CDR1 is SQVTM and CDR2 is ANQGSEA in the germline V gene. In nucleotides, the CDR3 is TGCAGCGTGCGTAACCGGGACACCTACAATGAGCAGTTCTTC. Protein product: CSVRNRDTYNEQFF.

This clone was recorded many times. The chain links TRBV6-1 to TRBJ2-1; the D gene could be TRBD1 or TRBD2 (5 bases each). The CDR3 length is 15 residues. Trimming removed 7 bases at V and 9 bases at J, with 22 bases between. Germline values: CDR1 MNHNS, CDR2 SASEGT. The CDR3 sequence is CASNDPPRGLAEQFF. The DNA of the CDR3 is TGTGCCAGCAACGACCCTCCGAGGGGTCTCGCTGAGCAGTTCTTC.

The chain links TRBV27 to TRBJ1-4; D ambiguous. Trimming took off 3 bases at V and 7 bases at J, with 15 bases between the two ends. CDR3 length: 15 residues. Germline V gene data show CDR1 as MNHEY and CDR2 as SMNVEV (reference sequence). CDR3 nucleotide sequence: TGTGCCAGCAGTTTGTCTCCGGGCACCGTTGAAAAACTGTTTTTT. Amino acid sequence: CASSLSPGTVEKLFF.